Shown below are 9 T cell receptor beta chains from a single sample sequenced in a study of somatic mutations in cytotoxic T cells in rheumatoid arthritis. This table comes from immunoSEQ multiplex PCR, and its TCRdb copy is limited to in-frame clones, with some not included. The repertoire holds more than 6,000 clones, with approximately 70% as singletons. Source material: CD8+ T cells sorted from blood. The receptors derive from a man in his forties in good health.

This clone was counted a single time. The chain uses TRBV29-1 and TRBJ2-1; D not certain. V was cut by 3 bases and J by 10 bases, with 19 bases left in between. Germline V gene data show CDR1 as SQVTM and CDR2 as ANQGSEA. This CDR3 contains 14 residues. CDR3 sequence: CSVDLYSPSVEQFF. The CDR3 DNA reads TGCAGCGTTGATCTGTATAGCCCCAGCGTGGAGCAGTTCTTC.

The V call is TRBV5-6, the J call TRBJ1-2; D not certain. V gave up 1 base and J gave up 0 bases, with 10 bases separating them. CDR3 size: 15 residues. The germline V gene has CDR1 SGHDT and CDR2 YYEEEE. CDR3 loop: CASSLSQAPNYGYTF. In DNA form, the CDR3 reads TGTGCCAGCAGCTTGTCGCAGGCCCCTAACTATGGCTACACCTTC.

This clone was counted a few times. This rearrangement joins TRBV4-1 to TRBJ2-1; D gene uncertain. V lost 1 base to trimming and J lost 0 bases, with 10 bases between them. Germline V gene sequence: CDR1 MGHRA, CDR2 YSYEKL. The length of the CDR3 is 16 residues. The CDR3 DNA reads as TGCGCCAGCAGCCAAGCCGCGGTATCCTCCTACAATGAGCAGTTCTTC. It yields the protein CASSQAAVSSYNEQFF.

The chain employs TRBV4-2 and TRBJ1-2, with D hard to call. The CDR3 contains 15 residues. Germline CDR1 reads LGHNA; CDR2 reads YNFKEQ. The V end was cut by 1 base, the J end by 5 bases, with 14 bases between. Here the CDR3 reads CASSQGRGGKYGYTF. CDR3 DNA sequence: TGTGCCAGCAGCCAAGGTCGGGGAGGGAAGTATGGCTACACCTTC.

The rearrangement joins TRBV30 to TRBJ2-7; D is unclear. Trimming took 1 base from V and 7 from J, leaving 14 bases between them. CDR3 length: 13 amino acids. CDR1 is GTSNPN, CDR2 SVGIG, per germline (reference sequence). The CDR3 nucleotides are TGTGCCTGGAGTGAAGACGTTCTGGGGGAGCAGTACTTC. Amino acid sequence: CAWSEDVLGEQYF.

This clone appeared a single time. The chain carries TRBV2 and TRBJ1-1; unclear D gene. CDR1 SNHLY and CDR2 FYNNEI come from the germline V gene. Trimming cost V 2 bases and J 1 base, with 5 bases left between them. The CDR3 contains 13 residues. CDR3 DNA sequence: TGTGCCAGCAGTGAAAGGGAGAACACTGAAGCTTTCTTT. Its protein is CASSERENTEAFF.

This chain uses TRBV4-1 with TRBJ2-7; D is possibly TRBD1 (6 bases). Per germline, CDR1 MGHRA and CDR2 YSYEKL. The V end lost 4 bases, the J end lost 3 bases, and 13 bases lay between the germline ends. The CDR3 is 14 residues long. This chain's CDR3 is CASSLDLQGYEQYF. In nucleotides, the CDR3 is TGCGCCAGCAGCCTCGATTTACAGGGCTACGAGCAGTACTTC.

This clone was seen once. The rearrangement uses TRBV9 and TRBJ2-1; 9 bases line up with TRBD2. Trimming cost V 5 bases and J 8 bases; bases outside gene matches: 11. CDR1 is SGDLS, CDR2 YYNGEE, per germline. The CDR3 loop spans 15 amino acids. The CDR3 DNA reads TGTGCCAGCAGTGGGGGCGGGGGGGCCATATATGAGCAGTTCTTC. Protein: CASSGGGGAIYEQFF.

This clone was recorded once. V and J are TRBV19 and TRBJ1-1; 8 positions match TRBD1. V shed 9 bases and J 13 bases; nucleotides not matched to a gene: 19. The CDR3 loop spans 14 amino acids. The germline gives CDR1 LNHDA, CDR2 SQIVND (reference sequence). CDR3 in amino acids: CASRTGTGSPRGFF. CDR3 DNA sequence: TGTGCCAGCCGAACCGGGACAGGTTCTCCTCGGGGTTTCTTT.